A single sample gave rise to the 12 T cell receptor beta chains below, sequenced in a study of shared clonotypes between healthy human individuals. Measured with immunoSEQ multiplex PCR; TCRdb has only the in-frame clones, and not every one. Of 1.4 million to 1.5 million clones listed, approximately 96% are singletons. Source material: naive CD4+ T cells sorted from blood. Indicated subset: CD45RA+ positively selected. Every receptor here comes from a young man in good health.

The rearrangement links TRBV5-1 to TRBJ2-7; the D gene is possibly TRBD1 (6 bases). Trimming stripped 4 bases from V and 4 bases from J, with 9 bases between. The CDR3 covers 12 residues. Germline V gene data show CDR1 as SGHRS and CDR2 as YFSETQ. CDR3 in amino acids: CASSDRTYEQYF. CDR3 nucleotides: TGCGCCAGCAGCGACAGGACTTACGAGCAGTACTTC.

CDR3 sequence (DNA): TGTGCCATCAGGGGGTCTCCGACTGTCACCGGGGAGCTGTTTTTT. Amino acid sequence: CAIRGSPTVTGELFF. V is TRBV10-3 and J is TRBJ2-2; D not resolved. Germline V gives CDR1 ENHRY, CDR2 SYGVKD. V was pared by 6 bases and J by 4 bases, with 15 bases between. The CDR3 runs to 15 residues.

V is TRBV6-5 and J is TRBJ2-2; weak D call: TRBD2 (6 bases). CDR1 and CDR2 from the germline V gene are MNHEY and SVGAGI. Trimming stripped 4 bases from V and 8 bases from J, with 17 bases between. This CDR3 comprises 15 residues. CDR3 sequence reads: CASSSEIAVLGELFF. CDR3 in DNA: TGTGCCAGCAGTTCGGAGATAGCGGTGCTTGGGGAGCTGTTTTTT.

The chain recombines TRBV19 with TRBJ2-3; TRBD2 matches 11 bases. The length of the CDR3 is 16 residues. Unmatched junction bases numbered 6, after V lost 4 bases and J lost 3 bases. Germline CDR1 LNHDA, CDR2 SQIVND (reference sequence). The CDR3 nucleotides are TGTGCCAGTAGTACCCCTAGCGGGGGGCGTACAGATACGCAGTATTTT. Translated: CASSTPSGGRTDTQYF.

The chain recombines TRBV5-1 with TRBJ2-3; 9 positions agree with TRBD1. Germline loops: CDR1 SGHRS, CDR2 YFSETQ. Unmatched junction bases numbered 13, after V lost 4 bases and J lost 1 base. There are 18 residues in the CDR3. CDR3 nucleotides: TGCGCCAGCAGCCGCGGGACAGGGTTCAAGGTGGGCACAGATACGCAGTATTTT. Amino acid sequence: CASSRGTGFKVGTDTQYF.

V and J are TRBV5-4 and TRBJ2-1; TRBD2 aligns across 8 bases. CDR1 SGHNT and CDR2 YYREEE come from the germline V gene (reference sequence). The trim removed 0 bases at V and 8 bases at J, leaving 7 bases unmatched. This CDR3 contains 15 residues. The CDR3 nucleotides read TGTGCCAGCAGCTTGGCCGGGAGGGCCCTTGATGAGCAGTTCTTC. Its translation: CASSLAGRALDEQFF.

This rearrangement joins TRBV7-9 to TRBJ2-7, with TRBD1 as a possible D gene (7 bases). Germline CDR1 is SEHNR and CDR2 is FQNEAQ (reference sequence). The CDR3 runs to 16 residues. The V gene lost 5 bases and the J gene lost 7 bases, with 24 bases spanning the gap. The CDR3 sequence: CASSPYGGTVPREQYF. The CDR3 nucleotides read TGTGCCAGCAGCCCATACGGCGGGACAGTTCCCAGGGAGCAGTACTTC. Full variable domain (remainder filled in from reference TRBV7-9 and TRBJ2-7): DTGVSQNPRHKITKRGQNVTFRCDPISEHNRLYWYRQTLGQGPEFLTYFQNEAQLEKSRLLSDRFSAERPKGSFSTLEIQRTEQGDSAMYLCASSPYGGTVPREQYFGPGTRLTVT.

V gene TRBV30 combines with J gene TRBJ2-6; TRBD2 matches 7 bases. This CDR3 is built from 17 residues. Germline assignment: CDR1 GTSNPN and CDR2 SVGIG (reference sequence). Trimming took 3 bases from V and 0 from J; bases not matched to a gene: 8. Here the CDR3 DNA reads TGTGCCTGGAGCCCAGCGGGGTGGCCCTCTGGGGCCAACGTCCTGACTTTC. This codes for CAWSPAGWPSGANVLTF.

V gene TRBV10-1 combines with J gene TRBJ2-7; a weak D match, TRBD2 (5 bases). The germline CDR1 and CDR2 sequences are WNHNN and SYGVQD (reference sequence). This CDR3 spans 15 amino acids. The germline V and J ends were trimmed by 4 bases and 4 bases, with 17 bases remaining between them. This CDR3 is CASSVEAALGYEQYF. The CDR3 DNA sequence: TGCGCCAGCAGTGTGGAGGCGGCGCTGGGGTACGAGCAGTACTTC.

This clone has only one observation. The chain employs TRBV15 and TRBJ2-5; 8 bases are shared with TRBD2. This CDR3 contains 17 residues. CDR1 and CDR2 from the germline V gene are LNHNV and YYDKDF (reference sequence). J lost 4 bases, V lost 0 bases, and 10 bases had no gene match. The CDR3 is CATSRDNQAGGVETQYF. In DNA form, the CDR3 reads TGTGCCACCAGCAGAGATAACCAGGCCGGGGGGGTAGAGACCCAGTACTTC. Full variable domain (missing parts from reference TRBV15 and TRBJ2-5): DAMVIQNPRYQVTQFGKPVTLSCSQTLNHNVMYWYQQKSSQAPKLLFHYYDKDFNNEADTPDNFQSRRPNTSFCFLDIRSPGLGDTAMYLCATSRDNQAGGVETQYFGPGTRLLVL.

The chain uses TRBV15 and TRBJ2-2; TRBD2 matches at 12 bases. This CDR3 is built from 18 residues. Trimming took 0 bases from V and 6 from J; bases not matched to a gene: 8. Germline V gene sequence: CDR1 LNHNV, CDR2 YYDKDF (reference sequence). The CDR3 DNA follows: TGTGCCACCAGCAGAGAGCCTAGCGGGAGGGCCGGCCCCGGGGAGCTGTTTTTT. Translated: CATSREPSGRAGPGELFF.

The gene calls are TRBV18 and TRBJ2-5; 10 nucleotides agree with TRBD1. CDR1 KGHSH and CDR2 LQKENI come from the germline V gene. This CDR3 spans 16 amino acids. After removal of 2 bases from V and 4 bases from J, the junction contained 7 bases not matched to a gene. The CDR3 reads CASSPSWDRGVETQYF. The CDR3 DNA reads as TGTGCCAGCTCACCAAGCTGGGACAGGGGAGTAGAGACCCAGTACTTC.